One T cell receptor (beta chain) is described in this entry. The CDR3 consists of 14 residues. CDR1 is MGHDK and CDR2 is SYGVNS in the germline V gene. Trimming stripped 4 bases from V and 4 bases from J, with 11 bases between. These data belong to a study of T cells after yellow fever vaccination. Each CDR3 protein is one row after TCRdb ran MiXCR on the 5' RACE reads. The repertoire includes roughly 250,000 distinct CDR3 sequences, 13% of them detected once, and 0.45% to 0.65% sits in the top ten. This sequence joins TRBV25-1 and TRBJ2-1, with D tentatively TRBD2 (5 bases). The specimen was CD4+ T cells sorted from PBMCs, collected 45 days after the yellow fever booster vaccination. The origin of this receptor is a man in his thirties or forties who received the YFV17D yellow fever vaccine. CDR3 nucleotides: TGTGCCAGCAGTGCTGGACTTAAGTACAATGAGCAGTTCTTC. It yields the protein CASSAGLKYNEQFF.